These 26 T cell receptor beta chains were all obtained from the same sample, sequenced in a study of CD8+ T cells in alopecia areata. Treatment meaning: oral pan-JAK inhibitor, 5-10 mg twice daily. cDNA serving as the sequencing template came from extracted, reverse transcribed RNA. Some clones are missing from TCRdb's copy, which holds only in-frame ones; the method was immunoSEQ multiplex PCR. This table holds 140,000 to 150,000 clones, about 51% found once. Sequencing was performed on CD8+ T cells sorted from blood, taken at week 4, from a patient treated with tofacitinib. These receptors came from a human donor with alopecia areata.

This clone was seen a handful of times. The CDR3 region has the DNA TGCGCCAGCAGTCATTATAATGGTTACGAGCAGTACTTC. The encoded protein is CASSHYNGYEQYF. The chain has TRBV23-1 and TRBJ2-7, with D uncertain. TRBV23-1 is classed as an ORF, of uncertain function. Trimming pared 3 bases from V and 4 bases from J, leaving 10 bases between. This CDR3 region has 13 residues.

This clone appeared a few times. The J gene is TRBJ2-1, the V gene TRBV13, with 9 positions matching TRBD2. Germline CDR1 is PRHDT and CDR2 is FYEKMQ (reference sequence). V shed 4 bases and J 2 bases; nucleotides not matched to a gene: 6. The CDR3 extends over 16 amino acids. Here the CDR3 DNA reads TGTGCCAGCAGCTCCTTGGCGGGGGGGCCCTACAATGAGCAGTTCTTC. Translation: CASSSLAGGPYNEQFF.

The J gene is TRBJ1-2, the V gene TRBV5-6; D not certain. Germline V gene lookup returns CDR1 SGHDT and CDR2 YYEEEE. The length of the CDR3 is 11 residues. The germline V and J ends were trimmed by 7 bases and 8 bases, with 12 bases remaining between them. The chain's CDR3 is CASLGSRGYTF. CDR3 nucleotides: TGTGCCAGCCTCGGGTCGCGGGGCTACACCTTC.

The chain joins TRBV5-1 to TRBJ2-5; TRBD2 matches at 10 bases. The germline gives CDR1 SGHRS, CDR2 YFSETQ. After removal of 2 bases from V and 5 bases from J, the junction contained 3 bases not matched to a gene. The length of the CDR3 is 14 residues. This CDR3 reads CASSFLAGDETQYF. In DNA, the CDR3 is TGCGCCAGCAGCTTCCTAGCGGGAGATGAGACCCAGTACTTC.

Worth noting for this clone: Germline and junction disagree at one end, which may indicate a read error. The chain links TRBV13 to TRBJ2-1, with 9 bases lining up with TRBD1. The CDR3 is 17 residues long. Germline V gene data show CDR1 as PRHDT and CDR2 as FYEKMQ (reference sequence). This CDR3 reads CASSLGPGTGSYNEQFF. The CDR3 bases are TGTGCCAGCAGCCTAGGACCCGGGACAGGGTCATACAATGAGCAGTTCTTC. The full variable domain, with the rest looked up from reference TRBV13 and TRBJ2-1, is AAGVIQSPRHLIKEKRETATLKCYPIPRHDTVYWYQQGPGQDPQFLISFYEKMQSDKGSIPDRFSAQQFSDYHSELNMSSLELGDSALYFCASSLGPGTGSYNEQFFGPGTRLTVL.

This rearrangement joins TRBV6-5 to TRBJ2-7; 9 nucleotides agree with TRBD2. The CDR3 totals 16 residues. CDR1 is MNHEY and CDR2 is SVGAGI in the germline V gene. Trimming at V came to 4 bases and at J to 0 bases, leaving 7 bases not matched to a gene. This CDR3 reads CASSSQLAGFSYEQYF. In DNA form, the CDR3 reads TGTGCCAGCAGTTCCCAGCTAGCGGGATTCTCCTACGAGCAGTACTTC.

As DNA, the CDR3 is TGTGCCAGCAGTTTATCAGGTGACGGGGTGAATGAAAAACTGTTTTTT. Residues: CASSLSGDGVNEKLFF. The chain links TRBV27 to TRBJ1-4; D gene uncertain. V was shortened by 0 bases and J by 5 bases, with 13 bases between the two germline ends. The CDR3 is 16 amino acids. The germline V gene encodes CDR1 MNHEY and CDR2 SMNVEV (reference sequence).

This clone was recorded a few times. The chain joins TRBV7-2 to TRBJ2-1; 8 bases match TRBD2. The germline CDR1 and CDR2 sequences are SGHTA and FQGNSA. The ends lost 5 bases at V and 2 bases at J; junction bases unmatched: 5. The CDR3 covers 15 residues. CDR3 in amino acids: CASSNIAGTYNEQFF. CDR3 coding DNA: TGTGCCAGCAGCAACATAGCGGGGACCTACAATGAGCAGTTCTTC.

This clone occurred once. DNA of the CDR3: TGTGCCAGCAGCTTAGAGCACGAGCAGTACTTC. Amino acid sequence: CASSLEHEQYF. The rearrangement joins TRBV13 to TRBJ2-7; D unresolved. Trimming stripped 1 base from V and 5 bases from J, with 3 bases between. The CDR3 length is 11 residues. Per germline, CDR1 PRHDT and CDR2 FYEKMQ (reference sequence).

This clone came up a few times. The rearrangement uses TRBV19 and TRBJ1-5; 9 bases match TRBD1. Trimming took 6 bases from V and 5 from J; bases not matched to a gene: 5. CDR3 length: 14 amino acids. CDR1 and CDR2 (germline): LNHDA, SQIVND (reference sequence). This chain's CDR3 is CASRRGQGHQPQHF. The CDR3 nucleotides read TGTGCCAGTAGACGAGGACAGGGGCATCAGCCCCAGCATTTT.

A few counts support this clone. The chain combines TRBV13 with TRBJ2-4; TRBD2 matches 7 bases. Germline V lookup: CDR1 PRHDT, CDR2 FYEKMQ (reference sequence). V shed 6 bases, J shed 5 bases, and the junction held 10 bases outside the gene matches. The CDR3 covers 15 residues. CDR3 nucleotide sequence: TGTGCCAGCAGTGATGGGCGGGGGTCTGAAAACATTCAGTACTTC. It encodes CASSDGRGSENIQYF.

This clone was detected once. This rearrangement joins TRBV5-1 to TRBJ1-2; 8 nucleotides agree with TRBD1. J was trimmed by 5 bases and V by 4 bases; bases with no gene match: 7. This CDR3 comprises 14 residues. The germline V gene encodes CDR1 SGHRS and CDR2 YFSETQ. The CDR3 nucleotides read TGCGCCAGCAGCCAGCGGACAGGGAATTATGGCTACACCTTC. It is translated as CASSQRTGNYGYTF.

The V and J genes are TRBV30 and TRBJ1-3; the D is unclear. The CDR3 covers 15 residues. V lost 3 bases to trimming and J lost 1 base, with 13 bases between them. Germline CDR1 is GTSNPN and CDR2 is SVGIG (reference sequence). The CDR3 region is CAWSPDRRSGNTIYF. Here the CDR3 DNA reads TGTGCCTGGAGCCCGGATAGGAGATCTGGAAACACCATATATTTT.

The CDR3 here is CASSRIRDSEETQYF. The CDR3 nucleotides read TGTGCCAGCAGTCGGATCCGGGACTCGGAAGAGACCCAGTACTTC. The gene calls are TRBV14 and TRBJ2-5; the D gene is possibly TRBD2 (6 bases). The CDR3 has 15 amino acids. Germline V gene sequence: CDR1 SGHDN, CDR2 FVKESK. V lost 6 bases and J lost 3, with 17 bases in between.

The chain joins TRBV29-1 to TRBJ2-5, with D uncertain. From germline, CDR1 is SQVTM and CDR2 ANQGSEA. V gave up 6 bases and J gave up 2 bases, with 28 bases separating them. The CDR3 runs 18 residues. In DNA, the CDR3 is TGCAGCGTAGAAAGTGGTAGGGCACAGCACCCACTTCAAGAGACCCAGTACTTC. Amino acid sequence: CSVESGRAQHPLQETQYF.

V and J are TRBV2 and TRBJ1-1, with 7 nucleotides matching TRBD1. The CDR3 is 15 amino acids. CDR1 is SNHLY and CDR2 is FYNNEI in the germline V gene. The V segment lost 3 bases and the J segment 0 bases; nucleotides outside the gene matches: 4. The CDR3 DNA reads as TGTGCCAGCAGTGACCCGGACAGGCTGAACACTGAAGCTTTCTTT. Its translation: CASSDPDRLNTEAFF.

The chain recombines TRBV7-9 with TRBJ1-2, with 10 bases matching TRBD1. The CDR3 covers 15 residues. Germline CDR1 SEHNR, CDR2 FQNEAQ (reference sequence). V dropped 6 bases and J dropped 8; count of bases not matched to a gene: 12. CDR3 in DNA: TGTGCCAGCAGTCCTGGCCGGGACAGGGGATTCGGCTACACCTTC. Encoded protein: CASSPGRDRGFGYTF.

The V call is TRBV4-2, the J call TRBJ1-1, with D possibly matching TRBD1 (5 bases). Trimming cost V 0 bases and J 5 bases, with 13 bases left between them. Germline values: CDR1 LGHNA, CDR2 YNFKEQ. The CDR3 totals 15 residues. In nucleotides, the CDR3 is TGTGCCAGCAGCCAAGATCTCCAGGGCGCGACTGAAGCTTTCTTT. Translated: CASSQDLQGATEAFF.

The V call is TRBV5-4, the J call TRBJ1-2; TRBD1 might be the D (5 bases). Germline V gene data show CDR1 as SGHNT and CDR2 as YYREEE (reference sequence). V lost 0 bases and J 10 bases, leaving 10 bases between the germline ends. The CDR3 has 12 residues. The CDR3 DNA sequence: TGTGCCAGCAGCTTGGATGACAGCTTCTACACCTTC. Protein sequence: CASSLDDSFYTF.

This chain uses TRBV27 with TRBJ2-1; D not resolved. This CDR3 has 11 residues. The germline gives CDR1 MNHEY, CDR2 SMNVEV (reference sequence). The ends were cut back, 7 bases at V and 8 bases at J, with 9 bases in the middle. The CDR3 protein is CASTALDEQFF. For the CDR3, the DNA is TGTGCCAGCACCGCTCTCGATGAGCAGTTCTTC.

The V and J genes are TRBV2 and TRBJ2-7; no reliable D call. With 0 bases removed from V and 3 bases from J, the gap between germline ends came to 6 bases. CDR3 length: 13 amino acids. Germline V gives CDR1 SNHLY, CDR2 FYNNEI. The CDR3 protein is CASSEALSYEQYF. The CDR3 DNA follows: TGTGCCAGCAGTGAAGCCCTGAGCTACGAGCAGTACTTC.

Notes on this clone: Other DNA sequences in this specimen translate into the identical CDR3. CDR3 in DNA: TGTGCCAGCAGCGTAGGGTCTGCGGGGGGCCAAGAGACCCAGTACTTC. Protein: CASSVGSAGGQETQYF. The chain joins TRBV9 to TRBJ2-5; 8 nucleotides line up with TRBD2. Germline trimming cut 0 bases from V and 1 base from J; bases unmatched to any gene: 5. Germline V gives CDR1 SGDLS, CDR2 YYNGEE. The CDR3 totals 16 residues.

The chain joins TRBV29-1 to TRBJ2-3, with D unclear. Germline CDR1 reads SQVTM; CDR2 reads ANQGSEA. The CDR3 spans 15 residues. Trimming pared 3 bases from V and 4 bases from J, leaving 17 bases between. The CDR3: CSVEGTALRADTQYF. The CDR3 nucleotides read TGCAGCGTTGAGGGAACAGCCCTCCGTGCAGATACGCAGTATTTT.

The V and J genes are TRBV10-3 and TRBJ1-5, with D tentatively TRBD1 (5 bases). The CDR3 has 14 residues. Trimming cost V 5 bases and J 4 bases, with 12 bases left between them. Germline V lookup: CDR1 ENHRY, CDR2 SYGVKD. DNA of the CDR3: TGTGCCATCAGTACAGACAGTTCTAATCAGCCCCAGCATTTT. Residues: CAISTDSSNQPQHF.

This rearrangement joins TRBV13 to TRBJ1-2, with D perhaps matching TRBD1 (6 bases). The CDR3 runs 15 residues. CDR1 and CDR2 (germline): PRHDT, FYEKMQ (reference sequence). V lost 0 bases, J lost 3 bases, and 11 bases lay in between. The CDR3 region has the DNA TGTGCCAGCAGCTTAGGACAGGGAGGCCACTATGGCTACACCTTC. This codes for CASSLGQGGHYGYTF.

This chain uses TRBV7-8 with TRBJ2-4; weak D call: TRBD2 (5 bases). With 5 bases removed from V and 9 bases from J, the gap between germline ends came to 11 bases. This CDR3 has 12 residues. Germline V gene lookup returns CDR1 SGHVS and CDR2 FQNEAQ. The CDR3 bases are TGTGCCAGCAGCCACGGTGAGGGCATTCAGTACTTC. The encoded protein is CASSHGEGIQYF.